These 3 T cell receptor beta chains share one sample of origin, sequenced in a study of shared clonotypes between healthy human individuals. Clones were sequenced by immunoSEQ multiplex PCR, and TCRdb holds only the in-frame ones, with some missing. Among over a million clones listed, nearly 99% were seen once. The material sequenced was naive CD4+ T cells sorted from blood. The subset is: CD45RA+ positively selected. The receptors shown here come from a man aged 25-40 years in good health.

The chain carries TRBV19 and TRBJ2-1; D is unresolved. This CDR3 contains 11 residues. V gave up 2 bases and J gave up 9 bases, with 5 bases separating them. Germline CDR1 LNHDA, CDR2 SQIVND (reference sequence). CDR3 region: CASSITSEQFF. DNA of the CDR3: TGTGCCAGTAGTATAACGAGTGAGCAGTTCTTC.

The rearrangement joins TRBV7-9 to TRBJ2-7; D call uncertain. The CDR3 totals 12 residues. Trimming took 2 bases from V and 4 from J, leaving 6 bases between them. Germline CDR1 is SEHNR and CDR2 is FQNEAQ (reference sequence). CDR3 coding DNA: TGTGCCAGCAGCTTAAATCTATACGAGCAGTACTTC. Translated, it gives CASSLNLYEQYF.

The V gene is TRBV7-2, the J gene TRBJ2-7; 7 bases map to TRBD1. Looked up from germline, CDR1 is SGHTA and CDR2 is FQGNSA. The CDR3 spans 15 residues. Unmatched junction bases numbered 8, after V lost 5 bases and J lost 1 base. The CDR3 region has the DNA TGTGCCAGCAGCCGGACAGGTAGCACTTCCTACGAGCAGTACTTC. This sequence encodes CASSRTGSTSYEQYF.